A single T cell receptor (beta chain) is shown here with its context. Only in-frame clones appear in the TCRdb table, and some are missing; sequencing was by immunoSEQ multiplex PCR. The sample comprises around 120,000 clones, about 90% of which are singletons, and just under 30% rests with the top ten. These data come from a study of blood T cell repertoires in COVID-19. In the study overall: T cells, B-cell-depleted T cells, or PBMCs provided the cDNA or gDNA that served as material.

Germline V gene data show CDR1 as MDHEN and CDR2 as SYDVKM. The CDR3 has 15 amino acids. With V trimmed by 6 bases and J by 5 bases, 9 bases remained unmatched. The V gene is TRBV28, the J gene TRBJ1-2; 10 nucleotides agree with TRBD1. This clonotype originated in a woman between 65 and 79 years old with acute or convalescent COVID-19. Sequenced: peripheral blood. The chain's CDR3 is CASRTRGTGDYGYTF. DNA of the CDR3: TGTGCCAGCAGAACCCGTGGGACAGGGGATTATGGCTACACCTTC.